This paragraph reports one TCR beta chain. What it recognizes is unknown. The CDR3 has 11 residues. Germline V CDR1 and CDR2: GTSNPN, SVGIG (reference sequence). Trimming took off 2 bases at V and 12 bases at J, with 11 bases between the two ends. These data belong to a study of CD8+ T cells in alopecia areata. It was cDNA, reverse transcribed from extracted RNA, that served as the sequencing template. TCRdb's copy holds only in-frame clones and misses some; the assay was immunoSEQ multiplex PCR. Among about 140,000 clones listed, 55% to 65% were seen once. Whole-study results and caveats: Normal scalp had lower clonality than lesional scalp, with alopecia totalis/universalis lesions showing this most strongly. Sequencing of scalp samples also captures resident alphabeta T cells of normal skin. With patients, TCR sharing proved less clear than in mice, a difference possibly related to HLA.

The sequencing sample was made of CD4+ T cells sorted from blood. V usage is TRBV30 and J usage is TRBJ2-1; the D gene is possibly TRBD2 (6 bases). This TCR derives from a human donor in good health. The CDR3 bases are TGTGCCTGGAGTAACGGGAGAAGGCAGTTCTTC. It encodes CAWSNGRRQFF. The whole variable domain, remainder taken from reference TRBV30 and TRBJ2-1, is SQTIHQWPATLVQPVGSPLSLECTVEGTSNPNLYWYRQAAGRGLQLLFYSVGIGQISSEVPQNLSASRPQDRQFILSSKKLLLSDSGFYLCAWSNGRRQFFGPGTRLTVL.